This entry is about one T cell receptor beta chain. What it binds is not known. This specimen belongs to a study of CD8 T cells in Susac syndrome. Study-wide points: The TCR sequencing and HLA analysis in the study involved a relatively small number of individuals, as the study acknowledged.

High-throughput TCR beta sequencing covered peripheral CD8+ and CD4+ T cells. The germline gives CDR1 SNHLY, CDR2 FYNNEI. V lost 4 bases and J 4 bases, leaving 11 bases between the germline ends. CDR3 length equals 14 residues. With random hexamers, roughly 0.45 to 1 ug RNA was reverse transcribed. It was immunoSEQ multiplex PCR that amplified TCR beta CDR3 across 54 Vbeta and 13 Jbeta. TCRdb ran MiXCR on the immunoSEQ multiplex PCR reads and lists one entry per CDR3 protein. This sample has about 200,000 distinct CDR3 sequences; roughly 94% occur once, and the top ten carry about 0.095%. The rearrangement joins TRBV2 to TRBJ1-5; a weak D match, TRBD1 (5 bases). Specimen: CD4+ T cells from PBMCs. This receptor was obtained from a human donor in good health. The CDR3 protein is CASSGQTFNQPQHF. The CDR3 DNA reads TGTGCCAGCAGTGGACAGACGTTTAATCAGCCCCAGCATTTT. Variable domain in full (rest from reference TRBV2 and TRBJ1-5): EPEVTQTPSHQVTQMGQEVILRCVPISNHLYFYWYRQILGQKVEFLVSFYNNEISEKSEIFDDQFSVERPDGSNFTLKIRSTKLEDSAMYFCASSGQTFNQPQHFGDGTRLSIL.